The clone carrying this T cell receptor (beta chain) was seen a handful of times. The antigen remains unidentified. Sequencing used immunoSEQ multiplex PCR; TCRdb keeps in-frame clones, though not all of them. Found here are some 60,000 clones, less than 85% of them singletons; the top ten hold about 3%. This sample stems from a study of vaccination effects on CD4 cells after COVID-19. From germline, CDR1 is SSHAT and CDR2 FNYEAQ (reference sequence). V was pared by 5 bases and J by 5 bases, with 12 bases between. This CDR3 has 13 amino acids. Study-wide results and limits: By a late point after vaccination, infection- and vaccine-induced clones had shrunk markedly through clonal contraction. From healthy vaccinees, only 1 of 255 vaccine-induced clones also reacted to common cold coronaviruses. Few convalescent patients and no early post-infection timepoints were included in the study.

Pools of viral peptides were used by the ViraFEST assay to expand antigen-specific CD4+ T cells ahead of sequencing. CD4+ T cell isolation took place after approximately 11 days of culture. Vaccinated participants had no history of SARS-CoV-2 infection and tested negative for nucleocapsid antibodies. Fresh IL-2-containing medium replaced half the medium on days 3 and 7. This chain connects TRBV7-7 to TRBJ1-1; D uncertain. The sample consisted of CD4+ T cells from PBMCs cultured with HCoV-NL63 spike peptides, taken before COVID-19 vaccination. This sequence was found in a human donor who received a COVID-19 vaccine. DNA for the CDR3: TGTGCCAGCAGCAGTTCCGACGGAACTGAAGCTTTCTTT. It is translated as CASSSSDGTEAFF.